The clone carrying this TCR beta chain occurred a few times. Antigen unknown. Vbeta (60) and Jbeta (13) primers were used in the PCR. TCRdb keeps only in-frame clones here, not all; method: immunoSEQ multiplex PCR. The sample includes under 150,000 clones, 9.5% seen only once; the top ten take 2.5% to 3.5%. Germline CDR1 is SGHDT and CDR2 is YYEEEE. This CDR3 is built from 16 residues. The source of the sample is a study of cytomegalovirus exposure and HLA in healthy donors. Whole-study results and caveats: Within the data, a cluster of highly shared sequence variants was likely a sequencing artifact. Cytomegalovirus-associated TCR beta chains were listed, numbering some 180. When presence/absence was analysed, sequencing depth was taken to be roughly uniform across donors.

V is TRBV5-6 and J is TRBJ2-5; 10 bases map to TRBD1. The last part of the DNA fits TRBJ2-7 better; the J call may be wrong. Sequencing was carried out using PBMCs. This clonotype originated in a man under 40 in good health and CMV-seronegative. The CDR3 nucleotides read TGTGCCAGCAGCTTGGCCGGAGGTTGGGACAGGGGCGAGCAGTACTTC. Its protein is CASSLAGGWDRGEQYF.